These T cell receptor beta chains were read from a single sample in a study of graft-versus-host responses after intestinal transplantation. Sequencing used immunoSEQ multiplex PCR; TCRdb keeps in-frame clones, though not all of them. The sample shows some 27,000 clones, 93% of them seen only once. The sample in question was PBMCs, obtained 18 days after transplant. These receptors were obtained from a human patient who received an intestinal transplant, so some T cells may come from the graft donor. Both conserved end residues are part of each CDR3. The D gene is left open where the match is weak. Some rows have no size entry. The others give once, few or many, or a class for an expanded clone.

v_call,j_call,d_call,clone_size,cdr3_aa,cdr3_nt
TRBV10-3,TRBJ1-5,TRBD1,.,CAISESPRQGGQPQHF,TGTGCCATCAGTGAGTCCCCTCGACAGGGAGGACAGCCCCAGCATTTT
TRBV6-5,TRBJ2-1,.,.,CASSYVSSSYNEQFF,TGTGCCAGCAGTTACGTTTCGAGCTCCTACAATGAGCAGTTCTTC
TRBV6-5,TRBJ1-1,.,once,CASSYSETTEAFF,TGTGCCAGCAGTTACTCCGAGACTACTGAAGCTTTCTTT
TRBV16,TRBJ1-2,TRBD1,.,CASSPKGQAGGYTF,TGTGCCAGCAGCCCGAAAGGACAGGCTGGAGGCTACACCTTC
TRBV5-4,TRBJ1-1,.,.,CASSFRPLLETFF,TGTGCCAGCAGCTTTAGACCTCTCCTCGAGACTTTCTTT
TRBV6-6,TRBJ2-5,.,.,CASSPRWGKETQYF,TGTGCCAGCAGCCCTCGTTGGGGTAAAGAGACCCAGTACTTC
TRBV18,TRBJ2-7,TRBD1,.,CASSPRQGELYEQYF,TGTGCCAGCTCACCCAGACAGGGGGAGTTATACGAGCAGTACTTC
TRBV6-1,TRBJ2-7,TRBD1,.,CASSDAAGTADYEQYF,TGTGCCAGCAGTGATGCCGCCGGGACAGCGGACTACGAGCAGTACTTC
TRBV4-1,TRBJ2-1,TRBD2,.,CASSRGGGEGEQFF,TGCGCCAGCAGCCGGGGCGGGGGTGAAGGTGAGCAGTTCTTC
TRBV2,TRBJ1-5,.,.,CASSSQGGAQPQHF,TGTGCCAGCAGCTCTCAGGGAGGGGCTCAGCCCCAGCATTTT
TRBV4-1,TRBJ2-7,.,once,CASSPLGQSYEQYF,TGCGCCAGCAGCCCCCTTGGACAGTCCTACGAGCAGTACTTC
TRBV6-1,TRBJ1-2,.,.,CASSDEGRNGYTF,TGTGCCAGCAGTGACGAAGGGCGGAATGGCTACACCTTC
TRBV4-1,TRBJ2-7,.,.,CASSQFTGILYEQYF,TGCGCCAGCAGCCAGTTTACGGGGATTCTTTACGAGCAGTACTTC
TRBV6-5,TRBJ2-7,TRBD2,.,CASSSGTSYEQYF,TGTGCCAGCAGCTCCGGGACTAGCTACGAGCAGTACTTC
TRBV4-1,TRBJ1-1,TRBD1,.,CASSPQGVSTEAFF,TGCGCCAGCAGTCCACAGGGGGTGAGCACTGAAGCTTTCTTT
TRBV6-1,TRBJ2-1,.,once,CASSEAIKWGEQFF,TGTGCCAGCAGTGAGGCGATAAAGTGGGGGGAGCAGTTCTTC
TRBV18,TRBJ1-2,TRBD1,.,CASSPGTGNGYGYTF,TGTGCCAGCTCACCCGGGACAGGGAATGGCTATGGCTACACCTTC
TRBV11-2,TRBJ1-2,.,.,CASSPTGGNGYTF,TGTGCCAGCAGCCCTACGGGAGGGAACGGCTACACCTTC
TRBV19,TRBJ2-1,.,once,CASSPVYSIYNEQFF,TGTGCCAGTAGTCCAGTGTACTCTATCTACAATGAGCAGTTCTTC
TRBV9,TRBJ2-1,.,once,CASSVALRGNNEQFF,TGTGCCAGCAGCGTAGCCCTTAGGGGGAACAATGAGCAGTTCTTC
TRBV5-1,TRBJ1-4,TRBD1,few,CASSLGQGEKLFF,TGCGCCAGCAGCTTGGGACAGGGTGAAAAACTGTTTTTT
TRBV7-9,TRBJ2-7,TRBD1,few,CASSRPGTGGYEQYF,TGTGCCAGCAGCCGCCCCGGGACAGGGGGATACGAGCAGTACTTC
TRBV5-6,TRBJ2-7,.,.,CASSFSGPQYF,TGTGCCAGCAGCTTTAGTGGACCCCAGTACTTC
TRBV6-4,TRBJ2-3,TRBD2,.,CASSDSTSGGADTQYF,TGTGCCAGCAGTGACTCGACTAGCGGGGGGGCAGATACGCAGTATTTT
TRBV5-1,TRBJ2-2,.,.,CANSLAGNGELFF,TGCGCCAACAGCTTGGCCGGGAACGGGGAGCTGTTTTTT
TRBV27,TRBJ2-7,TRBD1,.,CASRDRGLPYEQYF,TGTGCCAGCAGGGACAGGGGATTACCCTACGAGCAGTACTTC
TRBV7-9,TRBJ1-1,TRBD1,.,CASSPRQGDNTEAFF,TGTGCCAGCAGCCCACGACAGGGCGATAACACTGAAGCTTTCTTT
TRBV7-6,TRBJ1-3,.,.,CASSLVSARGDSGNTIYF,TGTGCCAGCAGCTTAGTTTCTGCCAGGGGCGACTCTGGAAACACCATATATTTT